Reported below is one T cell receptor beta chain. These data belong to a study of technical replicates of blood from several donors. V was pared by 2 bases and J by 7 bases, with 0 bases of the junction left unmatched. The CDR3 is made up of 13 amino acids. The germline V gene encodes CDR1 WNHNN and CDR2 SYGVQD (reference sequence). Here immunoSEQ multiplex PCR was the method, and the copy in TCRdb shows in-frame clones only, minus some. This table has some 90,000 clones, roughly 95% appearing once. The chain recombines TRBV10-1 with TRBJ2-5; TRBD2 matches 11 bases. This receptor was taken from a human donor in good health. Sample: T cells isolated from PBMCs. CDR3 bases: TGCGCCAGCAGTGAGACTAGCGGGGGGACCCAGTACTTC. Residues: CASSETSGGTQYF.